The entry below gives a single T cell receptor beta chain sequence along with its context. An amount of RNA that ranged from roughly 0.5 to 1 ug was reverse transcribed with random hexamers. Via MiXCR, TCRdb re-called the immunoSEQ multiplex PCR reads, giving one row per CDR3 protein. The sample has some 150,000 distinct CDR3 sequences; approximately 94% are singletons. The CDR3 runs 13 residues. Per the germline V gene, CDR1 is SNHLY and CDR2 is FYNNEI. The V end was cut by 6 bases, the J end by 4 bases, with 12 bases between. This specimen belongs to a study of CD8 T cells in Susac syndrome. The receptor's source is a human donor with multiple sclerosis. The chain joins TRBV2 to TRBJ1-1, with no clear D. Sequenced sample: CD8+ T cells from PBMCs. The CDR3 loop reads CASRSGDGTEAFF. The CDR3 nucleotides are TGTGCCAGCAGGAGTGGGGATGGCACTGAAGCTTTCTTT.